This record concerns one T cell receptor (beta chain) sequence. Its antigen is still unknown. The germline CDR1 and CDR2 sequences are KGHSH and LQKENI. The CDR3 totals 16 residues. Trimming shortened V by 2 bases and J by 10 bases, and 23 bases separated the two germline ends. This record comes from a study of T cell responses to AZD1222 COVID-19 vaccine. Study summary: Doses given second, at about 4 or about 12 weeks, were pooled.

Study outcomes and limitations: Reports say nearly half of spike-specific TCRs go after unmutated variant regions. Across the whole spike, CD4 TCRs peaked at regions 160-218 and 743-854. The sample set comprised mostly white British donors with more females, and clonal diversity was possibly underestimated.

TCRdb's table, derived via immunoSEQ multiplex PCR, lists solely in-frame clones and lacks some. The sample carries around 120,000 clones, around 92% recorded once. The chain joins TRBV18 to TRBJ2-5; D is uncertain. This specimen consisted of peripheral blood, obtained on day 0 of AZD1222 vaccination. The sequence was collected from an adult in good health. CDR3 loop: CASSPIRATPQVGQYF. CDR3 sequence (DNA): TGTGCCAGCTCACCAATACGAGCAACCCCCCAAGTGGGCCAGTACTTC.